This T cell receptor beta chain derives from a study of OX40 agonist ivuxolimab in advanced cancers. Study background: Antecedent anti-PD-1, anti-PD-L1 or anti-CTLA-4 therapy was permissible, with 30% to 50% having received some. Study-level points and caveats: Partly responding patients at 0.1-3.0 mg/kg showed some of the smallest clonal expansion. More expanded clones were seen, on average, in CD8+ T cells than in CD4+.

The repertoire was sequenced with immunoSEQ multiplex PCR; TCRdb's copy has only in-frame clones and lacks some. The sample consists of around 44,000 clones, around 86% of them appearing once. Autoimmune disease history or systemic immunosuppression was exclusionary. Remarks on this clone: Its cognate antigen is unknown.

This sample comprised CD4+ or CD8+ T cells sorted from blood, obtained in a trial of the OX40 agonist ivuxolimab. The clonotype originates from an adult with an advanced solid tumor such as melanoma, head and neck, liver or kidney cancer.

The CDR3 DNA sequence: TGTGCCAGCAGCTTAATGGGGGGGACAGATACGCAGTATTTT. Its protein product is CASSLMGGTDTQYF. The rearrangement links TRBV7-9 to TRBJ2-3; TRBD2 matches at 7 bases. Germline trimming cut 2 bases from V and 3 bases from J; bases unmatched to any gene: 2. The CDR3 loop spans 14 amino acids. CDR1 is SEHNR, CDR2 FQNEAQ, per germline (reference sequence).